What follows is one TCR beta chain and its context. Its specificity is not known. The PCR employed 60 Vbeta primers together with 13 Jbeta primers. Method: immunoSEQ multiplex PCR; TCRdb's copy keeps in-frame clones and lacks some. The sample shows some 84,000 clones, around three fifths of them seen only once. The sample is drawn from a study of cytomegalovirus exposure and HLA in healthy donors. Study background: As released early, the data held 70 million to 100 million unique TCRs from HLA-typed donors.

Whole-study findings and limits: TCR beta chains numbering roughly 150 were designated cytomegalovirus-associated. In an earlier analysis, productive rearrangement rates for most beta V segments clustered near 87% or 30%. One later analysis reportedly identified an Asian-associated ancestry cluster that showed fewer N-insertions than the roughly 720-donor mean.

Sample: PBMCs. The TCR originated in a woman between 35 and 50 years old in good health and CMV-seropositive.

CDR3 loop: CASSFSQTYEQYF. The CDR3 DNA sequence: TGTGCCAGCAGCTTTAGCCAGACGTACGAGCAGTACTTC. The chain uses TRBV7-9 and TRBJ2-5; no reliable D call. The J call may be wrong; the DNA end is better matched by TRBJ2-7. Looked up from germline, CDR1 is SEHNR and CDR2 is FQNEAQ (reference sequence). This CDR3 is 13 amino acids long.